The source of this TCR beta chain is a study of blood T cell repertoires in COVID-19. Clones were sequenced by immunoSEQ multiplex PCR, and TCRdb holds only the in-frame ones, with some missing. The sample includes some 140,000 clones, roughly 80% of them seen just once. The CDR3 sequence is 14 residues long. Germline V gives CDR1 SGDLS, CDR2 YYNGEE. V gave up 3 bases and J gave up 7 bases, with 16 bases separating them. Source material: peripheral blood. This clonotype originated in a man in his 60s with acute or convalescent COVID-19. The chain recombines TRBV9 with TRBJ1-2; D unresolved. This CDR3 reads CASSAGTLFSGYTF. The CDR3 DNA is TGTGCCAGCAGCGCGGGAACCCTTTTTAGTGGCTACACCTTC.